This T cell receptor (beta chain) was documented in a study of blood T cells in healthy people across ages. Background on the study: Every two T cells gave about one barcoded beta molecule via template switching.

There are many counts of this clonotype. Its antigen is unknown. The ends were cut back, 0 bases at V and 0 bases at J, with 5 bases in the middle. The CDR3 covers 14 residues. The germline gives CDR1 LGHNA, CDR2 YSLEER. Then a second PCR, running roughly 7 to 11 cycles, was carried out with a sample-barcoded 5' primer and a J-beta primer mix. The authors tagged each cDNA molecule using a template-switch adaptor with 12 random nucleotides. TCRdb reprocessed the 5' RACE reads with MiXCR, giving one entry per CDR3 protein. Here the sample spans approximately 940,000 distinct CDR3 sequences, approximately 49% being singletons. Study-wide results and caveats: It was held that diversity estimates obtained from one million T cells represented underestimates.

The receptor was isolated from a man under 40 in good health. Sequenced sample: blood. This rearrangement joins TRBV4-3 to TRBJ2-5; D call uncertain. The CDR3 sequence: CASSQDLYQETQYF. CDR3 nucleotide sequence: TGCGCCAGCAGCCAAGATTTGTACCAAGAGACCCAGTACTTC.